A single T cell receptor (beta chain) is shown here with its context. This receptor's antigen is unknown. The record has no base qualities; no much larger clone is one base away. TCRbeta CDR3 regions were amplified from genomic DNA using the immunoSEQ Assay, a bias-controlled multiplex PCR. The original pipeline was this. The number of nucleated cells in each sample was estimated from the amplification of reference gene primers within the assay. To quantify the absolute abundance of each unique TCRbeta CDR3 rearrangement, sequence reads were collapsed and filtered. For each sample, productive Simpson clonality was calculated as the square root of Simpson's diversity index over productive rearrangements. TCRdb provides this immuneACCESS table in a form limited to in-frame rearrangements. Some clones are lacking; in checked studies, under half of them reflect an unresolved V gene, and why the rest are absent is not known. V and J calls and clone size are copied from that table; D and trimming were computed from the DNA. The sample records tens of thousands of clones, about 90% of which are singletons. The top ten constitute 3% of the sample.

Each collaborating institution followed its own protocols to collect whole blood in K2EDTA tubes. Collaborator samples were shipped for TCRbeta analysis as frozen whole blood, isolated PBMCs, or DNA extracted from either sample type. These data originate in a study of blood T cell repertoires in COVID-19 (dated by TCRdb to about 2020). In terms of the full investigation: Collaborator samples came from the United States, Italy and Spain and covered acute and convalescent phases of COVID-19. Where available, HLA class I and class II types were taken from metadata supplied by the sample provider and were not determined by assay-based typing. The repertoires were released in a freely available public database meant as a resource for research on the immune response to SARS-CoV-2. The material from the prospective study consisted of cDNA or gDNA derived from T cells, B-cell-depleted T cells, or PBMCs. Deeply sampled blood TCRbeta repertoires from subjects exposed to, actively infected with, or recovered from COVID-19 were included in the dataset. A de-identified subject ID, COVID-19 status, age in years and sex were almost always included in the sample metadata. Samples were obtained from the ongoing ImmuneRACE study (first 160 participants) and from roughly 1,300 subjects provided by 6 global collaborators.

The paper's findings and limits, for the study overall: The quantity of clinical and demographic metadata differed by source and by participant and was supplied without curation.

From cysteine to phenylalanine, the CDR3 is 14 amino acids long. The sequence is cut down to CDR3 DNA, 42 bases in frame from base 1. CDR1 SGHTA and CDR2 FQGNSA are derived from the germline V gene. V was cut back by 6 bases and J by 0 bases, leaving a gap of 11 bases between them. Sequenced input: peripheral blood. The receptor comes from a woman between 50 and 59 years old with active or convalescent COVID-19. The V and J genes are TRBV7-2 and TRBJ1-1; the D region possibly corresponds to TRBD1 (6 bases align). The DNA reads TGTGCCAGCAGTCAGGGGTTCGTGAACACTGAAGCTTTCTTT. It translates to CASSQGFVNTEAFF.